This TCR beta chain was retrieved from a study of T-cell reconstitution after alpha-beta-depleted transplantation in children. This clonotype was seen only a few times. The antigen is undetermined. Study outcomes and limitations: From surviving recipient T cells and thymic progenitors came the high day-60 TCRbeta diversity observed in some patients. Hyperexpanded clones declined; after one year, newly produced T cells mostly supplied diversity. Expanded graft clones numbering several hundred reportedly gave rise to alpha-beta T cells about two months after transplant.

Unique molecular identifiers were built into the TCRbeta library. MiXCR, applied by TCRdb to the PCR reads, yields one record per CDR3 protein. The sample lists 350,000 to 500,000 distinct CDR3 sequences, 43% seen once, with 27% in the top ten. This clonotype was sampled from a girl aged 2 to 9 with aplastic anemia, due to receive a stem cell transplant. Here the sequenced sample was PBMCs, taken before TCRalphabeta/CD19-depleted stem cell transplant.

The CDR3 loop is CASSSGRTTGNTIYF. DNA for the CDR3: TGCGCCAGCAGCTCCGGACGTACAACTGGAAACACCATATATTTT. The gene calls are TRBV10-2 and TRBJ1-3; D gene ambiguous. The V end was cut by 6 bases, the J end by 2 bases, with 14 bases between. The CDR3 loop spans 15 amino acids. CDR1 and CDR2 (germline): WSHSY, SAAADI.